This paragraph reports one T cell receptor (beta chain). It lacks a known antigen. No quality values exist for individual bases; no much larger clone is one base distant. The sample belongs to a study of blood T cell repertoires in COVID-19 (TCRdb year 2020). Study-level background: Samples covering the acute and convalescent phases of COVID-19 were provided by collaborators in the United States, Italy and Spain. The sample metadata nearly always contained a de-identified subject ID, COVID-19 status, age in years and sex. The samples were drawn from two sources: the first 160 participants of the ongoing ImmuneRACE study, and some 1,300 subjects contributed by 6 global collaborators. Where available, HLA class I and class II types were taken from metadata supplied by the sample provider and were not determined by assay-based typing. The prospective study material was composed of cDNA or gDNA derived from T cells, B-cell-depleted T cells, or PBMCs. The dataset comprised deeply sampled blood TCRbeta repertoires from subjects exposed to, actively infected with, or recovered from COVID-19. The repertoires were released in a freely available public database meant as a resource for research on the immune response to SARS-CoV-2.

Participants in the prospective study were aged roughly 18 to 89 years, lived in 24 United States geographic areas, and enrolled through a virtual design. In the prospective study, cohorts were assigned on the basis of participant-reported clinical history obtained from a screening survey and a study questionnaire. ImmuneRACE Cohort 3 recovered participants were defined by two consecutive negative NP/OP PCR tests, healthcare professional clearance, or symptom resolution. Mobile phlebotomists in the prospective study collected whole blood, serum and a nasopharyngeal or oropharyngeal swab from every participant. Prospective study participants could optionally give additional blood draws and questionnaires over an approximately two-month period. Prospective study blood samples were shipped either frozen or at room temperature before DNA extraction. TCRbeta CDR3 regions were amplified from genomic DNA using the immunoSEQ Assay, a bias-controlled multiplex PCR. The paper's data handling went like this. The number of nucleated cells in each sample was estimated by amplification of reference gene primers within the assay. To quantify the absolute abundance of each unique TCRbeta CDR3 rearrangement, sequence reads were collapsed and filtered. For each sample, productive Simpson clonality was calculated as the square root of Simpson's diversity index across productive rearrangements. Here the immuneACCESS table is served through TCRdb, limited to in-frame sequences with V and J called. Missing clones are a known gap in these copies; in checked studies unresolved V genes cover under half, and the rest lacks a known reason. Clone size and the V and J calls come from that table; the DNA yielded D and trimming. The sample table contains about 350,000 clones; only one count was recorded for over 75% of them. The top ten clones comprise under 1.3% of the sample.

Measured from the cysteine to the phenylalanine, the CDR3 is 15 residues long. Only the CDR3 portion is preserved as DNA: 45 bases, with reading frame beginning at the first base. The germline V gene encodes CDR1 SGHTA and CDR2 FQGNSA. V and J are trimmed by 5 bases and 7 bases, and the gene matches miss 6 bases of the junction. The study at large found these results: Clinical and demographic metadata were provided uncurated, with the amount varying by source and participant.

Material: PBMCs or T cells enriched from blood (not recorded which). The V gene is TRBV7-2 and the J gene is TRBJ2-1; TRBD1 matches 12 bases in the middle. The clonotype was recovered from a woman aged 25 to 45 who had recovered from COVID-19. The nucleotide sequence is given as TGTGCCAGCAGCCCGCGGGACAGGGGGCTAAATGAGCAGTTCTTC. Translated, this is CASSPRDRGLNEQFF.